This T cell receptor (beta chain) was identified in a study of blood T cell repertoires in COVID-19. Overall study context: From T cells, B-cell-depleted T cells, or PBMCs came the material, which was cDNA or gDNA.

The data were produced by immunoSEQ multiplex PCR, yet TCRdb's version contains in-frame clones alone and is incomplete. The repertoire holds 250,000 or so clones, with roughly 86% as singletons. CDR3 size: 14 residues. Germline V gene sequence: CDR1 MDHEN, CDR2 SYDVKM. The ends were cut back, 6 bases at V and 1 base at J, with 13 bases in the middle. Across about two dozen US areas, participants ranged in age from 18 to 89 years. This rearrangement joins TRBV28 to TRBJ2-7; D is possibly TRBD1 (6 bases). This clonotype was obtained from a woman between 18 and 29 years old who had recovered from COVID-19. The sample was PBMCs or T cells enriched from blood (not recorded which). The CDR3 loop is CASRKQGDSYEQYF. CDR3 coding DNA: TGTGCCAGCAGGAAACAGGGCGATTCCTACGAGCAGTACTTC.